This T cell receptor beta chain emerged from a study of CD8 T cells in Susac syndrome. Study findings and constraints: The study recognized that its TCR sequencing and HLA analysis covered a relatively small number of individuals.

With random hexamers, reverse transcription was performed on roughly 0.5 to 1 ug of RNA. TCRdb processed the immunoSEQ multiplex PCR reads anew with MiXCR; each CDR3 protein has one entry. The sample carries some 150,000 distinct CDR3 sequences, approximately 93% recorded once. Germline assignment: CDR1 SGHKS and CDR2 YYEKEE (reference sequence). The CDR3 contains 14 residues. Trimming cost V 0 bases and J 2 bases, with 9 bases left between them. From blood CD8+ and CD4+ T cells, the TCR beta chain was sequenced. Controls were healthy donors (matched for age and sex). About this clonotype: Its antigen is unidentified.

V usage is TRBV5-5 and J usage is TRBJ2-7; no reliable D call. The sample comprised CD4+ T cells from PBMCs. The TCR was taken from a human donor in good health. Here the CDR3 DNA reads TGTGCCAGCAGCTTGGTAGGCAGGACCTACGAGCAGTACTTC. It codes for CASSLVGRTYEQYF.